The rows below give T cell receptor beta chains drawn from one sample of a study of regulatory T cells in long-lasting Graves disease. Via MiXCR, TCRdb re-called the multiplex PCR reads, giving one row per CDR3 protein. The sample consists of a few hundred thousand distinct CDR3 sequences, approximately 13% of them appearing once. These data also featured in a second study, about T cells in Graves' hyperthyroidism and ophthalmopathy.

The material sequenced was peripheral blood mononuclear cells (PBMCs), taken at new diagnosis, from a patient treated with antithyroid drugs. The receptors were gathered from a man aged 25-45 years with Graves disease. Both conserved end residues are trimmed from each CDR3. Each record gives: V gene, D gene, CDR3 protein. D genes are given only for firm matches.

TRBV7-9 | TRBD2 | ASSFGAGVGSYNEQF
TRBV20-1 | NA | SASEPKPTNTGELF
TRBV19 | NA | ASSISRGAVYEQY
TRBV28 | TRBD1 | ASSPPSPGGYGYT
TRBV6-1 | NA | ASKQRTAYNEQF
TRBV20-1 | TRBD1 | SITGGGS
TRBV7-2 | TRBD2 | ASSNGLAGPYIQY
TRBV29-1 | NA | SADGLGTQY
TRBV12-3/TRBV12-4 | NA | ASSPLRTGELF
TRBV12-3/TRBV12-4 | NA | ASSLRRVLNYGYT
TRBV12-3/TRBV12-4 | TRBD1 | ASSLVTRGTETYGYT
TRBV3-1 | NA | ASSHPGGGTEAF
TRBV2 | NA | ASSPAYNEQF
TRBV27 | TRBD2 | ASSLTGLAGGRNTQY
TRBV19 | TRBD1 | ASSFEQGDGPDYEQY
TRBV7-9 | NA | ASTSQKPSYEQY
TRBV28 | TRBD1 | ASSSRGRDTEAF
TRBV5-1 | NA | ASSFRVDSYEQY
TRBV7-9 | NA | ASSLAYALSGNTIY
TRBV5-1 | NA | ASSFQTLTTGELF
TRBV20-1 | TRBD2 | SARVGRALFNEQF
TRBV30 | NA | ACPFQGLLNTGELF
TRBV28 | NA | ASHRSRLREGTDTQY
TRBV2 | TRBD2 | ASRDRTGGSGRVPYNEQF
TRBV2 | TRBD2 | ASSAGTSGQETQY
TRBV20-1 | TRBD2 | SARDSGREVNEQF
TRBV10-3 | TRBD1 | AISESTPGGGDGGYT
TRBV18 | NA | ASSPGGDHSYEQY
TRBV11-2 | NA | ASSSDRALAKNIQY
TRBV7-2 | NA | ASSLRREDYGYT
TRBV28 | NA | ASSSPAGRRNEQF
TRBV5-6 | TRBD1 | ASSFWGQGREQY
TRBV29-1 | NA | SVGDDSDSYEQY
TRBV15 | NA | ATSIYRAGYNEQF
TRBV27 | NA | ASSSSVGTDTQY
TRBV5-1 | NA | ASSLVRTIPILNTEAF
TRBV24-1 | TRBD2 | ATGITSGSPDTQY
TRBV12-3/TRBV12-4 | NA | AGSQGGGAEAF
TRBV10-3 | NA | AIRDGDGYNEQF
TRBV12-5 | NA | ASGLVLGNEQF
TRBV11-3 | TRBD2 | ASSFGGSSGANVLT
TRBV6-5 | NA | ASSYSQGKETQY
TRBV19 | TRBD1 | ASSRSRTGWGNEQF
TRBV19 | TRBD2 | ATRTSGSSYEQY
TRBV6-1 | NA | ASTKPPLAAGAKNIQY
TRBV4-1 | TRBD1 | AGSQDGSGGYQPQH
TRBV5-1 | TRBD1 | ASSETGPGNTIY
TRBV5-6 | NA | ASSSPPGEDTGELF
TRBV7-2 | TRBD1 | ASSARQGTNEQF
TRBV19 | NA | ASSIIPSNTGELF
TRBV18 | NA | ASSPISTGNTEAF
TRBV2 | TRBD1 | ASKWTGLEETQY
TRBV7-2 | NA | ASSFWPQETQY
TRBV7-2 | TRBD2 | ASSLEGRLAADTQY
TRBV29-1 | TRBD1 | SGAPTGVGETQY
TRBV5-6 | NA | ASSADTQETQY
TRBV3-1 | TRBD2 | ASSWGGTSGQETQY